This T cell receptor (beta chain) was observed in a study of blood T cell dynamics during melanoma immunotherapy. Study-wide points: Whether repertoire-driving clones were melanoma-specific could not be determined.

Of note for this clone: No antigen is known for it.

DNA loading was fixed at approximately 0.35 ug for all bulk PBMC samples. Clones were read by immunoSEQ multiplex PCR, and TCRdb kept only the in-frame ones, dropping some. The data contain roughly 10,000 clones, approximately 91% of them seen just once; the ten biggest clones take up 7.4%. This CDR3 comprises 15 residues. V shed 4 bases and J shed 2 bases, with 11 bases lying between them. In germline, CDR1 is MNHNS, CDR2 SASEGT. The sample's time point: pre-treatment baseline. The input for sequencing was blood, taken from a patient treated with checkpoint blockade. The rearrangement links TRBV6-1 to TRBJ2-2, with a tentative D call TRBD2 (6 bases). This sequence originates from a human donor with melanoma. The CDR3 loop is CASSGREINTGELFF. The CDR3 nucleotides are TGTGCCAGCAGTGGGAGGGAAATCAACACCGGGGAGCTGTTTTTT.